The entry that follows covers one T cell receptor beta chain sequence. The Seattle patients, enrolled during active infection, were followed longitudinally. The data are from a study of blood T cell repertoires in COVID-19. Study details: Whether acute or convalescent, the COVID-19 samples came from the United States, Italy and Spain. PBMCs, B-cell-depleted T cells, or T cells provided the cDNA or gDNA that made up the material.

This CDR3 region has 15 residues. The V segment lost 3 bases and the J segment 7 bases; nucleotides outside the gene matches: 5. Germline CDR1 SNHLY, CDR2 FYNNEI. Methods used by the authors: Amplified reference gene primers provided the basis for estimating nucleated cell counts. Repertoires were generated with immunoSEQ multiplex PCR, while TCRdb's copy carries only in-frame clones and drops some. The V and J calls and clone size were taken over from that table, and D and trimming were inferred from the DNA. The sample carries about 170,000 clones, around 90% recorded once. The receptor was isolated from a man younger than 35 with COVID-19, enrolled during active disease. Sequencing was performed on peripheral blood. The rearrangement uses TRBV2 and TRBJ2-1, with TRBD1 matching 11 bases. The CDR3 nucleotides read TGTGCCAGCAGTGATCGGACAGGGGGCATAAATGAGCAGTTCTTC. It translates to CASSDRTGGINEQFF.